Each of the 2 T cell receptor beta chains below was sequenced from the same sample in a study of human T cells and chemical hapten exposure. Time point defined: patch test 2, 6 weeks after DPC sensitization. Treatment noted: therapeutic diphenylcyclopropenone sensitization with weekly scalp DPC. MiXCR, applied by TCRdb to the RACE reads, yields one record per CDR3 protein. The sample lists more than 75,000 distinct CDR3 sequences; roughly a tenth were seen once. Sequences were derived from whole blood, sampled in connection with sensitization to the hapten diphenylcyclopropenone (DPC). These receptors were obtained from a woman aged 25 to 45 with alopecia areata. Some clones in this sample may be carry-over from other donors' samples.

The rearrangement uses TRBV29-1 and TRBJ2-3; D is undetermined. Trimming left V 6 bases short and J 6 bases short, with 10 bases between. This CDR3 has 11 residues. The germline CDR1 and CDR2 sequences are SQVTM and ANQGSEA. The CDR3 region is CSVLLGDTQYF. DNA of the CDR3: TGCAGCGTGCTTCTAGGGGATACGCAGTATTTT.

Ten or more counts support this clonotype. V and J are TRBV5-5 and TRBJ2-7; 7 bases fit TRBD1. Trimming at V came to 6 bases and at J to 2 bases, leaving 14 bases not matched to a gene. Germline V lookup: CDR1 SGHKS, CDR2 YYEKEE (reference sequence). There are 16 residues in the CDR3. The CDR3 bases are TGTGCCAGCACACTTGGCGATGACAGGGATACCTACGAGCAGTACTTC. It codes for CASTLGDDRDTYEQYF.